These 8 T cell receptor beta chains originate from one sample sequenced in a study of Graves' ophthalmopathy and Graves' hyperthyroidism. Researchers took RNA transcripts and amplified TCR beta CDR3 regions from them. Investigators did first-round RT-PCR with HTBI primers, then second-round multiplex PCR. MiXCR, run by TCRdb on the multiplex PCR reads, gives a single entry per CDR3 protein. This repertoire shows about 500,000 distinct CDR3 sequences, about two fifths found once; its top ten account for less than 4.5%. Input material: peripheral blood or thyroid tissue (not recorded which). Receptor source: an adult man with Graves' hyperthyroidism.

This clonotype has only a few counts. V is TRBV7-2 and J is TRBJ2-3; 8 bases line up with TRBD1. Per germline, CDR1 SGHTA and CDR2 FQGNSA. This CDR3 is built from 15 residues. The J segment lost 2 bases and the V segment lost 4 bases, leaving 5 bases of the junction unmatched. The CDR3 region has the DNA TGTGCCAGCAGCTCGGGACAGGCTGACACAGATACGCAGTATTTT. This gives the protein CASSSGQADTDTQYF.

In this sample, this clonotype turned up many times. The V and J genes are TRBV5-8 and TRBJ2-7; 11 bases map to TRBD2. This CDR3 has 15 residues. Per germline, CDR1 SGHTS and CDR2 YDEGEE. V lost 5 bases to trimming and J lost 1 base; unmatched junction nucleotides: 5. This chain's CDR3 is CASSSSGGPSYEQYF. CDR3 DNA: TGTGCCAGCAGTTCTAGCGGGGGGCCGTCCTACGAGCAGTACTTC.

This clonotype was recorded a few times. This chain links TRBV7-9 with TRBJ2-7; D perhaps matches TRBD1 (6 bases). V was clipped by 7 bases and J by 0 bases, with 13 bases between them. The germline CDR1 and CDR2 sequences are SEHNR and FQNEAQ (reference sequence). The CDR3 covers 14 residues. In DNA form, the CDR3 reads TGTGCCAGCAATGAGGACAGTGACTCCTACGAGCAGTACTTC. Its translation is CASNEDSDSYEQYF.

The chain is built from TRBV7-2 and TRBJ2-6; TRBD1 aligns across 11 bases. The CDR3 is made up of 21 amino acids. The germline gives CDR1 SGHTA, CDR2 FQGNSA. V was clipped by 5 bases and J by 3 bases; unmatched bases: 18. The CDR3: CASSQDSPLGQGAGGANVLTF. CDR3 DNA: TGTGCCAGCAGCCAAGATTCCCCTCTTGGACAGGGGGCCGGTGGGGCCAACGTCCTGACTTTC.

This clonotype was recorded many times. This chain uses TRBV30 with TRBJ2-7, with 7 bases lining up with TRBD1. Unmatched junction bases numbered 5, after V lost 3 bases and J lost 6 bases. Per germline, CDR1 GTSNPN and CDR2 SVGIG (reference sequence). CDR3 length equals 12 residues. The CDR3 nucleotides are TGTGCCTGGAGCGTCACAGGGGTCGAGCAGTACTTC. Translating gives CAWSVTGVEQYF.

This clonotype was seen at least ten times. This chain connects TRBV2 to TRBJ2-7; 9 bases are shared with TRBD1. V shed 8 bases and J 5 bases; nucleotides not matched to a gene: 10. The length of the CDR3 is 14 residues. Germline CDR1 SNHLY, CDR2 FYNNEI. Written as DNA, the CDR3 is TGTGCCAGCCTGACGGGACAGGGTATCAACGAGCAGTACTTC. Residues: CASLTGQGINEQYF.

In the case of this clonotype: A read error is possible here, since a much larger clone lies one base away. The chain links TRBV9 to TRBJ2-7; D assignment may be TRBD1 or TRBD2 (5 bases each). The germline CDR1 and CDR2 sequences are SGDLS and YYNGEE. This CDR3 is 15 amino acids long. V was shortened by 3 bases and J by 4 bases, with 17 bases between the two germline ends. In DNA, the CDR3 is TGTGCCAGCAGCGCCGGACCGGGACCAAGATACGAGCAGTACTTC. It translates to CASSAGPGPRYEQYF. The variable domain in full, with the rest retrieved from reference TRBV9 and TRBJ2-7, is DSGVTQTPKHLITATGQRVTLRCSPRSGDLSVYWYQQSLDQGLQFLIQYYNGEERAKGNILERFSAQQFPDLHSELNLSSLELGDSALYFCASSAGPGPRYEQYFGPGTRLTVT.

As for this clonotype: The conserved final phenylalanine or tryptophan is absent from the CDR3, which likely points to a read error. It is unclear where the CDR3 begins or ends on the DNA, so no DNA is shown, and the CDR3 is as TCRdb lists it. V usage is TRBV20-1 and J usage is TRBJ1-1; the D segment call TRBD1 is taken from the table without a DNA check. Including both end residues, the CDR3 is 9 amino acids long. The V gene's germline CDR1 is DFQATT and CDR2 SNEGSKA (reference sequence). CDR3 in amino acids: CSARGGGSS.